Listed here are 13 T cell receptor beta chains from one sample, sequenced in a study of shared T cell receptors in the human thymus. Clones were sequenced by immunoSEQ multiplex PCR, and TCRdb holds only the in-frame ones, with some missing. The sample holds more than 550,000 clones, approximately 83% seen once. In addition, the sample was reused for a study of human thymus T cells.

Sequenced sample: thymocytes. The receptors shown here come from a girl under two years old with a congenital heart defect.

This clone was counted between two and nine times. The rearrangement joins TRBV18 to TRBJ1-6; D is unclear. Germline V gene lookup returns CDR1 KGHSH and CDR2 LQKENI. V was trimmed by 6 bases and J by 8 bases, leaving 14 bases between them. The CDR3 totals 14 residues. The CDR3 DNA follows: TGTGCCAGCTCCCGTGATACACGCTATTCACCCCTCCACTTT. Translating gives CASSRDTRYSPLHF.

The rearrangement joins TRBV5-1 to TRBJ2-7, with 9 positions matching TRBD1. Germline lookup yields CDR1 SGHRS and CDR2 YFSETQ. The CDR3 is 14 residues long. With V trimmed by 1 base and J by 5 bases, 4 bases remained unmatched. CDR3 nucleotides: TGCGCCAGCAGCTTGACAGGGGGCGGACACGAGCAGTACTTC. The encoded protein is CASSLTGGGHEQYF.

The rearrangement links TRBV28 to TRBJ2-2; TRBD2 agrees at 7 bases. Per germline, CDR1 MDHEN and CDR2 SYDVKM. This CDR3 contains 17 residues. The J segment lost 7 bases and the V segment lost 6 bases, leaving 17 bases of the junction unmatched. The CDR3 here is CASRVLGGSGVNGELFF. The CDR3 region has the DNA TGTGCCAGCAGAGTTCTCGGGGGGTCGGGAGTGAACGGGGAGCTGTTTTTT.

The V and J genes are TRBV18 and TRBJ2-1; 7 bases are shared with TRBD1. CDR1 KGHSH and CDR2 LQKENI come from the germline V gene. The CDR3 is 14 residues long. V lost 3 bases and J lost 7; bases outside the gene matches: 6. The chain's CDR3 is CASSPVDRANEQFF. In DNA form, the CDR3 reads TGTGCCAGCTCACCCGTTGACAGGGCTAATGAGCAGTTCTTC.

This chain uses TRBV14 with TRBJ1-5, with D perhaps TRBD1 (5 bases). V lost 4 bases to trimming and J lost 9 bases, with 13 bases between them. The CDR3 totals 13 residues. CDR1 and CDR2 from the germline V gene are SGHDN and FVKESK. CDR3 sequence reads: CASSLGGVWPQHF. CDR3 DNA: TGTGCCAGCAGCCTGGGGGGGGTTTGGCCCCAGCATTTT.

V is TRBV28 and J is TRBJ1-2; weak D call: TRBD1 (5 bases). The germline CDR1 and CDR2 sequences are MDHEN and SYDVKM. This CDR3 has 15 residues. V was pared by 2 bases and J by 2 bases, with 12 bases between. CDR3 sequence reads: CASSLRATANYGYTF. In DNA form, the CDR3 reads TGTGCCAGCAGTTTACGGGCGACAGCGAACTATGGCTACACCTTC.

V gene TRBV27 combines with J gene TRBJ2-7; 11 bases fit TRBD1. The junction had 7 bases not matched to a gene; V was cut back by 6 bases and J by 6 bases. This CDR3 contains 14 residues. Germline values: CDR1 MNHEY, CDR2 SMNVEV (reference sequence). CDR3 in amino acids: CASSAGTGGREQYF. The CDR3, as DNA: TGTGCCAGCAGCGCCGGGACAGGGGGTCGCGAGCAGTACTTC.

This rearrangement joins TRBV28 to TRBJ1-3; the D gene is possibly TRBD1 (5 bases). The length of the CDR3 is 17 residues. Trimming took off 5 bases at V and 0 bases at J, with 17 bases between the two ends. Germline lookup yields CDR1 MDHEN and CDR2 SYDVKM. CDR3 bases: TGTGCCAGCAGTCCCTTAGGGGAGGTTTCCTCTGGAAACACCATATATTTT. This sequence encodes CASSPLGEVSSGNTIYF. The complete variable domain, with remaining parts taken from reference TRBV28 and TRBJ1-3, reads DVKVTQSSRYLVKRTGEKVFLECVQDMDHENMFWYRQDPGLGLRLIYFSYDVKMKEKGDIPEGYSVSREKKERFSLILESASTNQTSMYLCASSPLGEVSSGNTIYFGEGSWLTVV.

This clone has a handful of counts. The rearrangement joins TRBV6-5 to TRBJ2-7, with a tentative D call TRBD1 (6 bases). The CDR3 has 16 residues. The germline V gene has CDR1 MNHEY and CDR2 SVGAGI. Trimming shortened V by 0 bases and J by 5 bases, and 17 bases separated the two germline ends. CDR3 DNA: TGTGCCAGCAGTTACTCGGACAGAGTTCAATCGCACGAGCAGTACTTC. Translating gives CASSYSDRVQSHEQYF.

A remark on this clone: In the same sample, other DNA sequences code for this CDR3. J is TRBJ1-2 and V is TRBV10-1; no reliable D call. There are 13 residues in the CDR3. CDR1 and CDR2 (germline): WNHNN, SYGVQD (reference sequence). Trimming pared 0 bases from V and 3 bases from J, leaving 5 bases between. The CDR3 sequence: CASSESRDYGYTF. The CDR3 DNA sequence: TGCGCCAGCAGTGAGTCGCGGGACTATGGCTACACCTTC.

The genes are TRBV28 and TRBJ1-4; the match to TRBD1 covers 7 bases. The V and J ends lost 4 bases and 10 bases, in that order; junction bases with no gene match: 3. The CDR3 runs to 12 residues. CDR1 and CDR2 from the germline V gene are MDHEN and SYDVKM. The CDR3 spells CASSYRGGKLFF. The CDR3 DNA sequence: TGTGCCAGCAGTTACAGGGGAGGAAAACTGTTTTTT.

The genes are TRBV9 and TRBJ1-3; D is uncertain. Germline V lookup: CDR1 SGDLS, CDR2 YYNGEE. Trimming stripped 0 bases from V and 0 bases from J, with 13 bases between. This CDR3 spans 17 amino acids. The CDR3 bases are TGTGCCAGCAGCGTAGCGGACTTGGGCCACTCTGGAAACACCATATATTTT. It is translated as CASSVADLGHSGNTIYF.

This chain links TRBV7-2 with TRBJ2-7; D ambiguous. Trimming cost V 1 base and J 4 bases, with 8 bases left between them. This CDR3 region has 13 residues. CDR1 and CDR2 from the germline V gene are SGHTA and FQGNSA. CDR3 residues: CASSLGGRYEQYF. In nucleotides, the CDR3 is TGTGCCAGCAGCTTAGGCGGTAGGTACGAGCAGTACTTC.